Reported below is one T cell receptor beta chain. Its matching antigen is unknown. The CDR3 length is 12 residues. Germline lookup yields CDR1 SGDLS and CDR2 YYNGEE. Trimming took 9 bases from V and 10 from J, leaving 17 bases between them. This entry belongs to a study of radiotherapy plus CTLA-4 blockade in lung cancer. Study overall: Objective responses were seen in under 20% of patients, disease control in roughly 30%.

With ipilimumab providing CTLA-4 blockade, focal radiation was administered to patients who had chemo-refractory metastatic non-small-cell lung cancer. Study-wide points: There was expansion of tumor-derived TCR clones in blood after radiotherapy plus ipilimumab.

TCRdb's table, derived via immunoSEQ multiplex PCR, lists solely in-frame clones and lacks some. The repertoire holds 60,000 to 70,000 clones, with around four fifths as singletons. This rearrangement joins TRBV9 to TRBJ1-5; D not certain. This TCR was recovered from a human donor with non-small cell lung cancer who had a partial response to radiotherapy plus ipilimumab. The sequencing used peripheral blood, collected from a patient treated with radiotherapy plus ipilimumab. This CDR3 reads CATRPTTPPQHF. CDR3 in DNA: TGTGCCACCAGACCTACTACTCCACCCCAGCATTTT.